Following are 24 T cell receptor beta chains from one sample sequenced in a study of T-cell memory formation after mild COVID-19. In TCRdb, the 5' RACE reads were re-called with MiXCR into one record per CDR3 protein. The sample has some 100,000 distinct CDR3 sequences, approximately 12% seen once. The sequencing sample was made of PBMCs or a T cell subset sorted from them (not recorded which). The source is a man in his late teens or twenties who had mild COVID-19 (a few samples of this study predate the infection). Cell type and time point are not known.

V gene TRBV4-3 combines with J gene TRBJ1-2; TRBD1 is a possible D gene (5 bases). CDR1 is LGHNA and CDR2 is YSLEER in the germline V gene. V was shortened by 0 bases and J by 4 bases, with 9 bases between the two germline ends. This CDR3 has 14 amino acids. The CDR3: CASSQEEGPYGYTF. The CDR3 nucleotides read TGCGCCAGCAGCCAAGAGGAGGGGCCCTATGGCTACACCTTC.

The chain's CDR3 is CASSRHFTEAFF. The CDR3 DNA follows: TGTGCCAGCAGCCGACACTTTACTGAAGCTTTCTTT. The chain links TRBV7-2 to TRBJ1-1; D call uncertain. CDR1 and CDR2 from the germline V gene are SGHTA and FQGNSA. The CDR3 contains 12 residues. V shed 5 bases and J shed 5 bases, with 9 bases lying between them. Supplemented by reference TRBV7-2 and TRBJ1-1, the full variable domain reads GAGVSQSPSNKVTEKGKDVELRCDPISGHTALYWYRQSLGQGLEFLIYFQGNSAPDKSGLPSDRFSAERTGGSVSTLTIQRTQQEDSAVYLCASSRHFTEAFFGQGTRLTVV.

The V call is TRBV12-3 or TRBV12-4, the J call TRBJ1-3, with D hard to call. The ends were cut back, 8 bases at V and 0 bases at J, with 11 bases in the middle. There are 14 residues in the CDR3. DNA of the CDR3: TGTGCCAGCGGCCGGAGCAGCTCTGGAAACACCATATATTTT. Its translation is CASGRSSSGNTIYF.

This clonotype was detected only a few times. V usage is TRBV20-1 and J usage is TRBJ1-1; a weak D match, TRBD1 (6 bases). V dropped 5 bases and J dropped 5 bases, with 21 bases sitting between them. This CDR3 has 15 amino acids. CDR1 and CDR2 (germline): DFQATT, SNEGSKA (reference sequence). The CDR3, as DNA: TGCAGTGCTCAGAAAAACCTACAGGGATTTACTGAAGCTTTCTTT. Encoded protein: CSAQKNLQGFTEAFF.

This clonotype showed up just a few times. The V call is TRBV5-1, the J call TRBJ1-2; D is unclear. The germline V gene has CDR1 SGHRS and CDR2 YFSETQ. V was pared by 7 bases and J by 5 bases, with 18 bases between. The CDR3 runs to 14 residues. The CDR3 sequence: CASHDRDANYGYTF. The CDR3 DNA follows: TGCGCCAGCCACGACCGTGACGCCAATTATGGCTACACCTTC.

This clonotype was seen a few times. The rearrangement joins TRBV12-5 to TRBJ2-1; D not resolved. Per the germline V gene, CDR1 is LGHNT and CDR2 is FRNRAP. Trimming cost V 2 bases and J 7 bases, with 0 bases left between them. There are 10 residues in the CDR3. As DNA, the CDR3 is TGTGCTAGTGGTTTGAATGAGCAGTTCTTC. It translates to CASGLNEQFF.

The gene calls are TRBV6-2 or TRBV6-3 and TRBJ1-1, with D uncertain. CDR1 is MNHEY and CDR2 is SVGEGT in the germline V gene. Between the trimmed V and J ends, which lost 3 bases and 1 base, there was a span of 15 bases. The CDR3 length is 16 residues. In DNA form, the CDR3 reads TGTGCCAGCAGTTATAGGAGGGAAGTCAGGAACACTGAAGCTTTCTTT. Protein sequence: CASSYRREVRNTEAFF.

In nucleotides, the CDR3 is TGTGCCAGCACCGAAGTTCGGGCTACTAGCGGGGATTCTGAGACCCAGTACTTC. This translates into CASTEVRATSGDSETQYF. The chain combines TRBV7-9 with TRBJ2-5, with TRBD2 matching over 10 bases. CDR1 SEHNR and CDR2 FQNEAQ come from the germline V gene (reference sequence). The CDR3 is 18 residues long. V trimming: 7 bases; J trimming: 5 bases; junction bases outside the gene matches: 19.

This clonotype was seen at least ten times. The V and J genes are TRBV7-9 and TRBJ2-1; 7 bases map to TRBD1. Germline CDR1 reads SEHNR; CDR2 reads FQNEAQ (reference sequence). The CDR3 is made up of 16 amino acids. Trimming took 3 bases from V and 8 from J; bases not matched to a gene: 13. This chain's CDR3 is CASSFLGDRVKDEQFF. CDR3 nucleotides: TGTGCCAGCAGCTTTTTGGGTGACAGGGTTAAAGATGAGCAGTTCTTC.

This clonotype was seen repeatedly, ten times or more. CDR3 nucleotides: TGTGCCAGCAGCCAGGGACTAGCGGGGGCCAATGAGCAGTTCTTC. It yields the protein CASSQGLAGANEQFF. J is TRBJ2-1 and V is TRBV7-2, with 14 bases lining up with TRBD2. Trimming took 5 bases from V and 6 from J; bases not matched to a gene: 3. The CDR3 is made up of 15 amino acids. Germline V gene sequence: CDR1 SGHTA, CDR2 FQGNSA.

This clonotype has a count of ten or more. V usage is TRBV6-2 or TRBV6-3 and J usage is TRBJ2-1; no clear D. V dropped 7 bases and J dropped 6 bases, with 7 bases sitting between them. Germline loops: CDR1 MNHEY, CDR2 SVGEGT. This CDR3 has 11 amino acids. CDR3 sequence (DNA): TGTGCCAGCACCTACAGCAATGAGCAGTTCTTC. It specifies CASTYSNEQFF.

There are many counts of this clonotype. V gene TRBV7-6 combines with J gene TRBJ1-1; TRBD1 agrees at 8 bases. CDR1 is SGHVS and CDR2 is FNYEAQ in the germline V gene. Unmatched junction bases numbered 6, after V lost 1 base and J lost 5 bases. The CDR3 spans 15 residues. CDR3 coding DNA: TGTGCCAGCAGCTTAGGGACAGGGTTAAAGACTGAAGCTTTCTTT. Protein sequence: CASSLGTGLKTEAFF.

This clonotype was seen more than once but under ten times. The chain is built from TRBV7-2 and TRBJ2-2, with 11 bases fitting TRBD2. The CDR3 sequence is 16 residues long. Germline CDR1 is SGHTA and CDR2 is FQGNSA. The ends lost 5 bases at V and 0 bases at J; junction bases unmatched: 2. This chain's CDR3 is CASSPSGGSNTGELFF. CDR3 nucleotides: TGTGCCAGCAGCCCTAGCGGGGGGTCGAACACCGGGGAGCTGTTTTTT.

This clonotype was observed a handful of times. The rearrangement links TRBV7-2 to TRBJ2-3; TRBD1 matches at 10 bases. The ends lost 4 bases at V and 2 bases at J; junction bases unmatched: 6. The CDR3 extends over 16 amino acids. Germline V gene sequence: CDR1 SGHTA, CDR2 FQGNSA. CDR3 in DNA: TGTGCCAGCAGCTCCGGGGACAGGGGATACACAGATACGCAGTATTTT. Its translation: CASSSGDRGYTDTQYF.

This clonotype was observed at least ten times. The chain uses TRBV7-3 and TRBJ2-1; D gene ambiguous. V was clipped by 5 bases and J by 5 bases, with 7 bases between them. The CDR3 extends over 12 amino acids. From germline, CDR1 is SGHTA and CDR2 FQGTGA. Written as DNA, the CDR3 is TGTGCCAGCAGCGATAACCACAATGAGCAGTTCTTC. Amino acid sequence: CASSDNHNEQFF.

This clonotype was recorded many times. The chain links TRBV27 to TRBJ2-3; a weak D match, TRBD2 (5 bases). Germline loops: CDR1 MNHEY, CDR2 SMNVEV (reference sequence). The CDR3 consists of 15 residues. Deletions cut 10 bases from V and 0 bases from J, with 17 bases between. The CDR3 DNA reads as TGTGCCACCCAGCGGATATACTCTAGCACAGATACGCAGTATTTT. Its protein product is CATQRIYSSTDTQYF.

This rearrangement joins TRBV9 to TRBJ2-3, with TRBD1 identical over 8 bases. CDR3 length: 15 residues. In germline, CDR1 is SGDLS, CDR2 YYNGEE. J gave up 4 bases and V 0 bases, and 4 bases lay outside the gene matches. In nucleotides, the CDR3 is TGTGCCAGCAGCGTAGAGGACAGGGTGGCAGATACGCAGTATTTT. It encodes CASSVEDRVADTQYF.

CDR3 DNA sequence: TGCGCCAGCAGCCAAGGTACAGGGTTAGACAGCAATCAGCCCCAGCATTTT. Translation gives CASSQGTGLDSNQPQHF. The chain recombines TRBV4-1 with TRBJ1-5, with D possibly matching TRBD1 (6 bases). CDR1 MGHRA and CDR2 YSYEKL come from the germline V gene. V lost 1 base, J lost 1 base, and 14 bases lay in between. The CDR3 extends over 17 amino acids.

The J gene is TRBJ1-5, the V gene TRBV6-2 or TRBV6-3, with D possibly TRBD1 on 5 matching bases. This CDR3 has 14 residues. Germline V gene sequence: CDR1 MNHEY, CDR2 SVGEGT. Deletions cut 7 bases from V and 2 bases from J, with 12 bases between. Here the CDR3 reads CASTLVGGNQPQHF. In DNA, the CDR3 is TGTGCCAGCACCCTCGTAGGGGGCAATCAGCCCCAGCATTTT.

This chain joins TRBV7-8 and TRBJ2-7, with unresolved D. The germline CDR1 and CDR2 sequences are SGHVS and FQNEAQ. V was cut by 0 bases and J by 0 bases, with 6 bases left in between. The CDR3 has 14 residues. CDR3 in amino acids: CASSLADRSYEQYV. CDR3 nucleotides: TGTGCCAGCAGCTTAGCGGATCGCTCCTACGAGCAGTACGTC.

This chain links TRBV4-2 with TRBJ1-5, with D hard to call. Germline assignment: CDR1 LGHNA and CDR2 YNFKEQ. The ends were cut back, 0 bases at V and 1 base at J, with 4 bases in the middle. The CDR3 sequence is 14 residues long. The CDR3 here is CASSQEYSNQPQHF. CDR3 DNA: TGTGCCAGCAGCCAAGAGTACAGCAATCAGCCCCAGCATTTT.

This clonotype was detected only a few times. This chain uses TRBV12-3 or TRBV12-4 with TRBJ2-7, with 7 bases aligning to TRBD1. The CDR3 totals 13 residues. Unmatched junction bases numbered 4, after V lost 6 bases and J lost 2 bases. CDR3 amino acids: CASRHGQAYEQYF. CDR3 bases: TGTGCCAGCAGACATGGACAGGCCTACGAGCAGTACTTC.

This clonotype was counted at least ten times. The chain couples TRBV7-2 to TRBJ2-4; D not certain. V was pared by 0 bases and J by 0 bases, with 9 bases between. This CDR3 has 16 residues. Germline V CDR1 and CDR2: SGHTA, FQGNSA. In nucleotides, the CDR3 is TGTGCCAGCAGCTTAGCAAGTCAGGCAGCCAAAAACATTCAGTACTTC. This codes for CASSLASQAAKNIQYF.

The CDR3 reads CASSAGTSGSYEQYF. The CDR3 coding sequence is TGCGCCAGCAGCGCTGGGACTAGCGGCTCCTACGAGCAGTACTTC. The chain links TRBV5-1 to TRBJ2-7, with 11 bases matching TRBD2. CDR1 is SGHRS and CDR2 is YFSETQ in the germline V gene. V lost 4 bases, J lost 0 bases, and 3 bases stayed unmatched. This CDR3 has 15 residues.